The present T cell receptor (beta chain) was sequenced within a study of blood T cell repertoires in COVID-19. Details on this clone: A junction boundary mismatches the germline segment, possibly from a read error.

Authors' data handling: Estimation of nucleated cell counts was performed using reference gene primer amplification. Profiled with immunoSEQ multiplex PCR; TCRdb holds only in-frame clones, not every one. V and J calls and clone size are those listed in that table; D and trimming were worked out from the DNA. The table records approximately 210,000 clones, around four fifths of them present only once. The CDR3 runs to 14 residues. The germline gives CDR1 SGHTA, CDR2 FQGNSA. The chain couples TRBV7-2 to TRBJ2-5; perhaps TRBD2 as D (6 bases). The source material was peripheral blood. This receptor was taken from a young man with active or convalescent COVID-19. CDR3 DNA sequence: TGTGCCAGCTGCTTCCTGGGGGGTCAAGAGACCCAGTACTTC. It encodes CASCFLGGQETQYF.